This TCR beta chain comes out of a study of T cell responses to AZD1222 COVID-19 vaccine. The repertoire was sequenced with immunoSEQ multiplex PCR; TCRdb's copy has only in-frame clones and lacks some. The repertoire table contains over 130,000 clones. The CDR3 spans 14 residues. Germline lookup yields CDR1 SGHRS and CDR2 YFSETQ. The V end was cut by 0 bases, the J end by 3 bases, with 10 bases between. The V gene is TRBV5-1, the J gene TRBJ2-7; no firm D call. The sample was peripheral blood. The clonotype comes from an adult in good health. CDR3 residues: CASSLVVSSYEQYF. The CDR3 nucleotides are TGCGCCAGCAGCTTGGTTGTGTCCAGCTACGAGCAGTACTTC.